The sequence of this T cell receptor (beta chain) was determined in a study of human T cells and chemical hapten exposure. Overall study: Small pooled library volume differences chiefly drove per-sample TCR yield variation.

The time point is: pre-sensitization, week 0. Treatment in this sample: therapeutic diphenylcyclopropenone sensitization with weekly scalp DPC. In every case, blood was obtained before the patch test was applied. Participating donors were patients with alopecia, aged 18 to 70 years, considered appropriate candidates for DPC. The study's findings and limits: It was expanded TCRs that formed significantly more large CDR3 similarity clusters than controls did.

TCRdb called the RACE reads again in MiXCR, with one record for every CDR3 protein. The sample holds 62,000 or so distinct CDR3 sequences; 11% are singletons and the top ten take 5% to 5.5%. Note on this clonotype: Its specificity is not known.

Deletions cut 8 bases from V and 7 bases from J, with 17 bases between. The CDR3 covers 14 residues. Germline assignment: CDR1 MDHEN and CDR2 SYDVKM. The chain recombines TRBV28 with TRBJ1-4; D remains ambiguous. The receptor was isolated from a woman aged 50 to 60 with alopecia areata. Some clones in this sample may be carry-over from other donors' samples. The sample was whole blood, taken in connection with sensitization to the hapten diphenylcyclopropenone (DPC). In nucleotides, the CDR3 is TGTGCCAGCTCTCAGAGCCCCTGGCGTGAAAAACTGTTTTTT. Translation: CASSQSPWREKLFF.